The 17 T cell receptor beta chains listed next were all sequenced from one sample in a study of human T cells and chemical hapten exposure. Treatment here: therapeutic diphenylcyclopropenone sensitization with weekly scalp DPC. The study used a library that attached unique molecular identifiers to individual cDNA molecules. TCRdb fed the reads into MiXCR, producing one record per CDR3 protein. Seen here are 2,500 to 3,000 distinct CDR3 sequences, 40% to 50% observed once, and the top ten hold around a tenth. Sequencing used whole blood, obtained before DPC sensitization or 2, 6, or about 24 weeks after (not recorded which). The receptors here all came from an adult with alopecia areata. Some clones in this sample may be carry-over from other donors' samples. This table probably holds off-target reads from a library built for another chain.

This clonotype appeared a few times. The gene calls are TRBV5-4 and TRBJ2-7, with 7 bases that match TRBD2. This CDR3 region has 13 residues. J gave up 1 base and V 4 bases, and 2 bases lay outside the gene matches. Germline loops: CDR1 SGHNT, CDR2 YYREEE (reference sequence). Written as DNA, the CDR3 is TGTGCCAGCAGCGAGGGACTATCCTACGAGCAGTACTTC. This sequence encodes CASSEGLSYEQYF.

The DNA for the CDR3 is TGTGCCAGCAGCTTAGTCGGAGGTACAGATACGCAGTATTTT. This encodes CASSLVGGTDTQYF. The rearrangement joins TRBV7-6 to TRBJ2-3; D might be TRBD2 (5 bases). The CDR3 has 14 residues. The V gene lost 1 base and the J gene lost 3 bases, with 8 bases spanning the gap. Germline assignment: CDR1 SGHVS and CDR2 FNYEAQ.

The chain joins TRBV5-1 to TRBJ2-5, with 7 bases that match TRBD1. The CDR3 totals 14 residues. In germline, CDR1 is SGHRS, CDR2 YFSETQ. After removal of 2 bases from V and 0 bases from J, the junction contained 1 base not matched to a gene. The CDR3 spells CASSLQGNQETQYF. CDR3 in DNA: TGCGCCAGCAGCTTACAGGGGAACCAAGAGACCCAGTACTTC.

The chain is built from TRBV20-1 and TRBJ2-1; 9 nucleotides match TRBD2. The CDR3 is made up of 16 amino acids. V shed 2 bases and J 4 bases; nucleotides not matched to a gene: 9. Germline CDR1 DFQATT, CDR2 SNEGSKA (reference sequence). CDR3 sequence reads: CSARFFLAGYYNEQFF. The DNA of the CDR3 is TGCAGTGCTAGATTCTTCCTAGCGGGATATTACAATGAGCAGTTCTTC.

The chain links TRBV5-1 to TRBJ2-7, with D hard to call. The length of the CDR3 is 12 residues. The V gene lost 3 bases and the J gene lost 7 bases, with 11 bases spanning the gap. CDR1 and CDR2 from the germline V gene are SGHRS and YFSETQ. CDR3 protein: CASSSPAWEQYF. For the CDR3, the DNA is TGCGCCAGCAGCTCTCCGGCTTGGGAGCAGTACTTC.

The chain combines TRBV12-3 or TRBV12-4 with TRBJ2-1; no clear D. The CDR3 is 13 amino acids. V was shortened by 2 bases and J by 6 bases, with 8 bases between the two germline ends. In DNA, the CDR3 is TGTGCCAGCAGTTTACGAGGATTCAATGAGCAGTTCTTC. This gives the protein CASSLRGFNEQFF.

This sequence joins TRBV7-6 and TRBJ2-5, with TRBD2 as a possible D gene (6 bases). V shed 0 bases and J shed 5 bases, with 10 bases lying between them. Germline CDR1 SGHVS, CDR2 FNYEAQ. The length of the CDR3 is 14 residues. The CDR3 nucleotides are TGTGCCAGCAGCTTAGCGCCTGGGAGGGAGACCCAGTACTTC. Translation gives CASSLAPGRETQYF. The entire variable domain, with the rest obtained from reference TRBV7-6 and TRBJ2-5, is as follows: GAGVSQSPRYKVTKRGQDVALRCDPISGHVSLYWYRQALGQGPEFLTYFNYEAQQDKSGLPNDRFSAERPEGSISTLTIQRTEQRDSAMYRCASSLAPGRETQYFGPGTRLLVL.

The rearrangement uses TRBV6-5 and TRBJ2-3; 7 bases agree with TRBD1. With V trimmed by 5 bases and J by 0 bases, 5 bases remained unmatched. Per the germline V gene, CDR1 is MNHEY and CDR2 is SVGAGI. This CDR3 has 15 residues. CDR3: CASSPRGQSTDTQYF. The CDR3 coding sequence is TGTGCCAGCAGTCCGAGGGGGCAAAGCACAGATACGCAGTATTTT.

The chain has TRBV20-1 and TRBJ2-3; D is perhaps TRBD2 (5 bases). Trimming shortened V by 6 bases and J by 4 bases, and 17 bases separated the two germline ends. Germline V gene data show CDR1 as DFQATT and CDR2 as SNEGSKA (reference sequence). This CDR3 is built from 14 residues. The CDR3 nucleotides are TGCAGTGCCCTTGACTCCGGAGGAGCAGATACGCAGTATTTT. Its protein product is CSALDSGGADTQYF.

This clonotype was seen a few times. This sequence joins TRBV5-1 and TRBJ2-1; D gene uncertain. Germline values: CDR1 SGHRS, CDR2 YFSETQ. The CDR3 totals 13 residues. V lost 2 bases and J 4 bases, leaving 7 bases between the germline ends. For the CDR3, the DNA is TGCGCCAGCAGCTTAGGCCCTTACAATGAGCAGTTCTTC. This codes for CASSLGPYNEQFF.

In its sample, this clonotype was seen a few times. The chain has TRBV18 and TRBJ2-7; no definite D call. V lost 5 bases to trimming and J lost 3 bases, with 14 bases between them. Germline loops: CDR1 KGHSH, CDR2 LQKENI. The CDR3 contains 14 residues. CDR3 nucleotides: TGTGCCAGCTCATCCTGGACGGTGAACTACGAGCAGTACTTC. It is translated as CASSSWTVNYEQYF.

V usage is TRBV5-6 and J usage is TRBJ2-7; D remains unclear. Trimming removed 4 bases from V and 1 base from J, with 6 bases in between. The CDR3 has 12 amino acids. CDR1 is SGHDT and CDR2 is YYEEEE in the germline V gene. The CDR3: CASSGPSYEQYV. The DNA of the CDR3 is TGTGCCAGCAGCGGGCCGTCCTACGAGCAGTACGTC.

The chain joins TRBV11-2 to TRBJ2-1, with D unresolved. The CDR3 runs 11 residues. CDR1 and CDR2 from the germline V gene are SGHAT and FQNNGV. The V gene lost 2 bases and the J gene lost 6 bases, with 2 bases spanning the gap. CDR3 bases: TGTGCCAGCAGCTTAAGCAATGAGCAGTTCTTC. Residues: CASSLSNEQFF.

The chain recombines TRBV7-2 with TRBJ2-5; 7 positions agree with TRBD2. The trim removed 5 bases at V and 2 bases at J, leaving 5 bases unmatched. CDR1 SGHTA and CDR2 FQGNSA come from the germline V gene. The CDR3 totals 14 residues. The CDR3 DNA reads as TGTGCCAGCAGCCCAAGCGGGACGCAAGAGACCCAGTACTTC. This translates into CASSPSGTQETQYF.

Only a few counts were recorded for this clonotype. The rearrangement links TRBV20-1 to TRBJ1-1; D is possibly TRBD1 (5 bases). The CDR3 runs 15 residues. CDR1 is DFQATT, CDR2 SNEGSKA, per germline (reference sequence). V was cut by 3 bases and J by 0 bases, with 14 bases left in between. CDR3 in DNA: TGCAGTGCTAGTGTTATGGGGACGGTGAACACTGAAGCTTTCTTT. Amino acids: CSASVMGTVNTEAFF.

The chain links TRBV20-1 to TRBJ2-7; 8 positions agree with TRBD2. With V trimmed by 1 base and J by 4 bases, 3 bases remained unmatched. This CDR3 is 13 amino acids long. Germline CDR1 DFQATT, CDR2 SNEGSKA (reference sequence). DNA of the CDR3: TGCAGTGCTAGAGTAGGCGGGGGGTACGAGCAGTACTTC. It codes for CSARVGGGYEQYF.

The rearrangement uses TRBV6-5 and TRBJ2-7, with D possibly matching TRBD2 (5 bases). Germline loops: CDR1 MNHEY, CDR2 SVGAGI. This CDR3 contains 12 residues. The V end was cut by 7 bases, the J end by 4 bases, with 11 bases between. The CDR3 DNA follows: TGTGCCAGCAAAAGTCCGGGATACGAGCAGTACTTC. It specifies CASKSPGYEQYF.